This T cell receptor (beta chain) originates from a study of cytomegalovirus exposure and HLA in healthy donors (dated by TCRdb to 2017 to 2019). Context from the whole study: An earlier analysis of 587 of the donors reported approximately 260 Gb of sequence data and 117 million unique TCR beta sequences obtained from 150 million to 200 million T cells. The study aimed to test whether cataloging public T cell receptors could reveal signatures of past pathogen exposure. Typing coverage differed by locus: A, B, C, DRB1 and DQB1 were typed in roughly 629-640 donors, DQA1 in approximately 520, DPA1 in some 570, and DPB1 in roughly 470. In an earlier analysis of 500 to 650 of the donors, high-throughput TCR beta sequencing was used to judge whether each TCR beta V gene segment behaved as functional or pseudogenic. An early release covering 500 to 750 HLA-typed donors comprised about 310 gigabases of sequencing data and around 80 million unique TCR sequences. All discovery cohort repertoires had been generated using a single sequencing platform. Using immunosequencing, the study profiled T cell repertoires from approximately 700 subjects and related those repertoires to cytomegalovirus serostatus. Genome-wide SNP genotypes for about three fifths of the roughly 670 donors were used in a later genetic analysis, which treated that subset as a discovery cohort. Among roughly 400 genotyped donors of the cohort, an average of about 240,000 unique TCR beta nucleotide sequences were sequenced per donor, approximately 20% of them non-productive. A later analysis re-examined previously published TCR beta repertoires from more than 650 donors and added high-resolution HLA genotyping to investigate patterns of TCR occurrence. In the later analysis, no new phenotypic data were used to find candidate immune exposures; instead, reliance was placed on TCR beta sequences and their occurrence across donors. The genetic ancestry cluster associated with self-reported Caucasian donors included about 84% of the approximately 430 genotyped donors. To predict cytomegalovirus infection status, the study brought together high-throughput TCR immunosequencing, statistical association of individual TCRs with disease status, and machine learning. HLA typing included class I and class II loci at four-digit resolution. In addition to the first cohort of approximately 650 subjects, a separate validation cohort of 100 to 150 different subjects was used. Donor age, sex, ethnicity and CMV serostatus were compiled together with the repertoire data. Four to six DR-DQ haplotypes were handled as single units for association and clustering, since linkage in the cohort was strong. Overall study results and their limits: In a later analysis, TCR association rates were found to vary across HLA loci, with the most associated TCRs seen for DRB1 alleles and the fewest for HLA-C alleles. This cohort had only TCR beta chains sequenced, and the lack of alpha or paired-chain data limited which features could be detected. The authors suggested that the approach could potentially be generalized to other disease states and immunological phenotypes. Linkage disequilibrium might explain the correlated functional status among segregating V segments, but an unknown experimental factor could not be ruled out. The study listed 164 TCR beta chains as associated with cytomegalovirus. In an earlier analysis of approximately 590 of the donors, most TCR beta V segments appeared in productive rearrangements about 90% or about 30% of the time, broadly matching IMGT annotations. A few of the identified cytomegalovirus-associated TCR beta chains were confirmed in vitro to be specific for cytomegalovirus antigens. At a false discovery rate of 0.05, a later analysis linked some 17,000 TCR beta sequences to specific HLA alleles. Because HLA typing was unavailable for some donors at each locus, only the typed subset was used in association tests. In a later analysis, most CMV-associated TCR beta chains were found to appear HLA-restricted, with HLA associations seemingly driven largely by CMV exposure. A later genetic analysis associated a missense DCLRE1C variant with V-gene and J-gene trimming of TCR beta chains, and an independent cohort replicated the association. In a later genetic analysis, fewer N-insertions in productive TCRs were reported among donors in an Asian-associated ancestry cluster than the 666-donor mean. Some IMGT-functional V segments, including TRBV6-2 and TRBV6-3, could not be distinguished by the 87-base-pair reads and were therefore excluded. Strong co-occurrence of HLA alleles, especially DR and DQ, made assigning TCR associations to individual alleles difficult. The earlier analysis of approximately 590 of the donors excluded some 15 rarely observed V segments, including chromosome 9 orphons, because counts were too low. Immune exposure information for the cohort was limited to CMV serostatus. A further reported finding was that TCR beta sequences accurately predicted the HLA-A and HLA-B alleles for most subjects in the first cohort. A group of highly shared sequence variants was considered likely to be a technical artifact of the sequencing pipeline. Roughly uniform sequencing depth across donors was assumed in presence/absence analyses, although this assumption may not hold. In a later analysis, HLA-associated TCR beta chains showed more clonal expansion and lower generation probabilities than non-associated chains that were equally common. Most TCR sequences were observed very rarely across donors, whereas some public TCRs were present in many individuals. In both the original and validation cohorts, the classifier was reported to diagnose cytomegalovirus status with high specificity and sensitivity. According to a later analysis, parvovirus B19, influenza, CMV and Epstein-Barr virus appeared linked to several top co-occurrence clusters.

A distance of 14 bases separates the germline ends of V and J, which lose 3 bases and 6 bases respectively. The CDR3 numbers 14 residues from cysteine through phenylalanine. Only the CDR3 portion is preserved as DNA: 42 bases, with reading frame beginning at the first base. Via the germline V gene, CDR1 is SGHNT and CDR2 YENEEA. Receptors were amplified or captured by the immunoSEQ multiplex PCR assay. The multiplex PCR relied on a mix of 60 forward primers for TCR Vbeta segments and 13 reverse primers for TCR Jbeta segments. Amplification of the CDR3 region of rearranged TCR beta genes was performed with a multiplex PCR assay on genomic DNA. The Illumina HiSeq System was used to sequence the amplified TCR beta libraries as 87-base-pair reads. As for the authors' bioinformatics: A later analysis counted about 82 million unique TCR beta chains across the 666 repertoires, and roughly 11 million of these chains were shared by at least two donors. To remove PCR and sequencing errors, raw reads were error-corrected and collapsed into unique sequences using a nearest-neighbor algorithm that merged closely related sequences. To assign V, D and J gene segments, CDR3 sequences were aligned to IMGT reference sequences. For a sequence to be retained, a match of at least six nucleotides was required to both a V gene segment and a J gene segment. A rearrangement counted as productive if the CDR3 had no stop codons and remained in frame with V and J, and every other rearrangement counted as non-productive. CDR3 was defined according to IMGT convention as the region running from the second conserved V-encoded cysteine to the conserved J-encoded phenylalanine. The earlier analysis of some 540 of the donors excluded any sequence lacking an unambiguous match to a single V gene segment. An earlier analysis of a few hundred of the donors called V segments functional above 56.7% productive rearrangements and segregating when the between-donor standard deviation exceeded 5%. A statistical classification framework was developed to diagnose cytomegalovirus status using the catalog of TCR beta chain sequences. In a later analysis, V and J genes were assigned by comparing TCR nucleotide sequences against IMGT/GENE-DB human TR gene sequences. The TCRdist pipeline was used in a later analysis to assign CDR3 sequences and most-parsimonious VDJ recombination scenarios. In a later analysis, each TCR beta chain was defined by its CDR3 amino acid sequence together with its V-gene family, and reads without a unique V-gene family were excluded. As a way to deal with suspected cross-contamination and a sequencing artifact, a later analysis dropped 450 to 700 nucleotide sequences that were highly shared and had low generation probability. For each public chain, a later analysis derived a clonal expansion index from normalized ranks of inferred template counts within each repertoire. A later analysis computed generation probabilities with a VDJ recombination model fitted to out-of-frame rearrangements, and checked the results against IGoR. A later analysis scored TCR-TCR, TCR-HLA and TCR-CMV co-occurrence with hypergeometric tests, applying a repertoire-size bias correction to TCR pairs. False discovery rates were estimated in a later analysis by permuting HLA or CMV assignments 20 times. In a later analysis, co-occurring TCRs were grouped using DBSCAN, and TCRdist sequence similarity was added for clustering within HLA-allele-positive subsets. Repertoires with fewer than 30,000 or more than 120,000 public chains, plus five repertoires with anomalous nucleotide sharing, were excluded from co-occurrence clustering. TCRdb obtained this table from immuneACCESS and retained in-frame rearrangements with V and J assigned. These tables miss some clones; where compared with another copy, unresolved V genes account for less than half of the shortfall, and the remainder is unexplained. V, J and clone size were drawn from that table, and D and trimming were deduced from the DNA. In all, the sample holds about 180,000 clones, and about 81% of those were seen once. About 1.5% of the sample is held by the ten biggest clonotypes.

Comments on this clone: It lacks a known antigen. Base qualities are not provided; no much larger clone lies one nucleotide away.

In total, approximately 610 healthy bone marrow donors made up the cohort. Cohort members were all nominally healthy when sampled, although unrecorded immune exposures were likely present. The donor was CMV seronegative and was included in the group of several hundred seronegative cohort members. Each donor provided a peripheral blood sample, and peripheral blood mononuclear cells were used for TCR beta sequencing. The Qiagen DNeasy Blood Extraction Kit was used to extract genomic DNA from the blood cell samples. The sample comprised PBMCs. The chain is assembled from TRBV11-3 and TRBJ1-1, with TRBD1 perhaps the D gene, on 6 matching bases. The sequence derives from a middle-aged man in good health and CMV-seronegative. The nucleotide sequence is TGTGCCAGCAGCTTCAGTGGCAGGGGATCTGAAGCTTTCTTT. It translates as CASSFSGRGSEAFF.